This T cell receptor (beta chain) derives from a study of shared clonotypes between healthy human individuals. The authors ran the assay at deep level. Using immunoSEQ multiplex PCR, the repertoire was profiled, and TCRdb retains in-frame clones only, with some absent. In the table there are around 1.6 million clones, nearly 99% of which are singletons. A CD45RA-negative memory subset and a CD45RA+ naive subset were separated from the CD4+ cells. The germline CDR1 and CDR2 sequences are SQVTM and ANQGSEA. Trimming shortened V by 7 bases and J by 0 bases, and 12 bases separated the two germline ends. The CDR3 consists of 13 residues. On this clone itself: Its antigen is unknown.

Study findings and constraints: Only a few donors were included, so the genetic and exposure-history diversity represented was limited. Several donors showed sharing of approximately 5% of naive CD4 clonotypes.

This receptor was obtained from a man aged 25 to 40 in good health. This chain joins TRBV29-1 and TRBJ2-5, with TRBD1 as a possible D gene (6 bases). Specimen: naive CD4+ T cells sorted from blood. Noted subset: CD45RA+ positively selected. CDR3 amino acids: CSAQGYDQETQYF. CDR3 bases: TGCAGCGCACAGGGTTATGACCAAGAGACCCAGTACTTC.